Below, 28 T cell receptor beta chains from the same sample are listed, as sequenced in a study of Graves' ophthalmopathy and Graves' hyperthyroidism. Amplification targeted the TCR beta CDR3 regions, with RNA transcripts as the source material. An opening RT-PCR round employed HTBI primers and preceded a second-round multiplex PCR. TCRdb used MiXCR to reprocess the multiplex PCR reads, holding one entry per CDR3 protein. The sample holds about 370,000 distinct CDR3 sequences, 17% seen once. Sequenced input: peripheral blood. All receptors come from an adult woman with stable Graves' hyperthyroidism.

This clonotype came up many times. The rearrangement links TRBV6-1 to TRBJ2-2; 11 bases align to TRBD1. CDR1 is MNHNS, CDR2 SASEGT, per germline. Trimming at V came to 6 bases and at J to 3 bases, leaving 6 bases not matched to a gene. There are 16 residues in the CDR3. The CDR3 is CASRLGQGAYTGELFF. The CDR3 nucleotides are TGTGCCAGCAGGCTCGGACAGGGGGCCTACACCGGGGAGCTGTTTTTT.

The chain links TRBV3-1 to TRBJ2-7; perhaps TRBD2 as D (5 bases). This CDR3 spans 14 amino acids. The V and J ends lost 0 bases and 4 bases respectively, with 10 bases between them. From germline, CDR1 is LGHDT and CDR2 YNNKEL (reference sequence). In DNA form, the CDR3 reads TGTGCCAGCAGCCAAGATGTTGTAGCGTACGAGCAGTACTTC. Translation gives CASSQDVVAYEQYF.

The V gene is TRBV12-3 or TRBV12-4, the J gene TRBJ1-6; 10 positions agree with TRBD1. This CDR3 has 16 amino acids. Germline trimming cut 6 bases from V and 9 bases from J; bases unmatched to any gene: 11. CDR3 region: CASSRTTGGEGSPLHF. As DNA, the CDR3 is TGTGCCAGCAGCCGAACGACAGGGGGCGAAGGTTCACCCCTCCACTTT.

This clonotype occurred a few times. This chain joins TRBV4-3 and TRBJ1-2; no reliable D call. Germline loops: CDR1 LGHNA, CDR2 YSLEER. CDR3 size: 17 residues. The ends were cut back, 0 bases at V and 0 bases at J, with 14 bases in the middle. The CDR3 loop is CASSQDLVLSANYGYTF. In nucleotides, the CDR3 is TGCGCCAGCAGCCAAGATCTGGTCCTAAGCGCTAACTATGGCTACACCTTC.

This clonotype showed up many times. The rearrangement joins TRBV6-5 to TRBJ1-2, with 7 bases lining up with TRBD1. The germline V gene has CDR1 MNHEY and CDR2 SVGAGI. This CDR3 has 15 amino acids. Trimming cost V 4 bases and J 3 bases; bases outside gene matches: 8. Here the CDR3 reads CASSWTGRPDYGYTF. For the CDR3, the DNA is TGTGCCAGCAGTTGGACAGGAAGGCCAGACTATGGCTACACCTTC.

In this sample, this clonotype turned up many times. The chain carries TRBV30 and TRBJ2-2; 7 nucleotides agree with TRBD1. The CDR3 extends over 14 amino acids. CDR1 is GTSNPN and CDR2 is SVGIG in the germline V gene (reference sequence). With V trimmed by 3 bases and J by 0 bases, 1 base remained unmatched. CDR3: CAWRGTANTGELFF. The CDR3 bases are TGTGCCTGGAGGGGGACAGCGAACACCGGGGAGCTGTTTTTT. The variable domain in full, completed from reference TRBV30 and TRBJ2-2, reads SQTIHQWPATLVQPVGSPLSLECTVEGTSNPNLYWYRQAAGRGLQLLFYSVGIGQISSEVPQNLSASRPQDRQFILSSKKLLLSDSGFYLCAWRGTANTGELFFGEGSRLTVL.

This clonotype was recorded many times. The chain is built from TRBV6-4 and TRBJ2-7; D possibly uses TRBD1 or TRBD2 (5 bases each). The V gene's germline CDR1 is MRHNA and CDR2 SNTAGT. The CDR3 loop spans 15 amino acids. V lost 2 bases and J lost 5, with 16 bases in between. The CDR3 region is CASSDLGGAAHEQYF. As DNA, the CDR3 is TGTGCCAGCAGTGACCTTGGGGGAGCGGCCCACGAGCAGTACTTC.

This clonotype was picked up many times. V usage is TRBV28 and J usage is TRBJ2-7, with 9 bases identical to TRBD1. This CDR3 comprises 15 residues. J gave up 4 bases and V 6 bases, and 10 bases lay outside the gene matches. From germline, CDR1 is MDHEN and CDR2 SYDVKM. This CDR3 is CASSQGTGSLYEQYF. CDR3 sequence (DNA): TGTGCCAGCAGCCAAGGGACAGGGAGTTTGTACGAGCAGTACTTC.

This clonotype came up a few times. Just one base apart from a much larger clone, this may be a read error. J is TRBJ2-2 and V is TRBV2; D uncertain. The CDR3 consists of 15 residues. Between the trimmed V and J ends, which lost 6 bases and 6 bases, there was a span of 17 bases. Germline assignment: CDR1 SNHLY and CDR2 FYNNEI. The CDR3 protein is CASSLHSSSSGELFF. In DNA form, the CDR3 reads TGTGCCAGCAGCCTTCACTCTAGTTCTTCCGGGGAGCTGTTTTTT.

This clonotype showed up many times. The CDR3 loop is CATSDPKGTEAFF. In DNA, the CDR3 is TGTGCCACCAGTGACCCGAAGGGCACTGAAGCTTTCTTT. V and J are TRBV24-1 and TRBJ1-1; D is unclear. Per germline, CDR1 KGHDR and CDR2 SFDVKD. This CDR3 is built from 13 residues. V was shortened by 4 bases and J by 4 bases, with 9 bases between the two germline ends.

This clonotype has more than one count but fewer than ten. The gene calls are TRBV3-1 and TRBJ2-2; D call uncertain. Germline values: CDR1 LGHDT, CDR2 YNNKEL (reference sequence). CDR3 length: 14 amino acids. V lost 4 bases, J lost 4 bases, and 10 bases lay in between. In DNA form, the CDR3 reads TGTGCCAGCAGCCGCTCCGGTATCACCGGGGAGCTGTTTTTT. Protein sequence: CASSRSGITGELFF.

In its sample, this clonotype was seen a few times. The rearrangement joins TRBV5-1 to TRBJ2-2; TRBD2 matches at 7 bases. Germline V gene data show CDR1 as SGHRS and CDR2 as YFSETQ. V shed 0 bases, J shed 4 bases, and the junction held 3 bases outside the gene matches. The CDR3 length is 15 residues. CDR3 region: CASSLGTRGTGELFF. CDR3 sequence (DNA): TGCGCCAGCAGCTTGGGGACTAGGGGCACCGGGGAGCTGTTTTTT.

The chain is built from TRBV5-4 and TRBJ2-7, with 8 bases matching TRBD1. Germline V gene sequence: CDR1 SGHNT, CDR2 YYREEE (reference sequence). V lost 5 bases and J lost 4; bases outside the gene matches: 11. The CDR3 runs to 15 residues. The CDR3 loop is CASSPATGGLYEQYF. The CDR3 nucleotides read TGTGCCAGCAGTCCAGCTACAGGGGGTCTTTACGAGCAGTACTTC.

The sample holds many counts of this clonotype. The chain uses TRBV28 and TRBJ1-5, with D perhaps matching TRBD1 (5 bases). The CDR3 contains 15 residues. V lost 3 bases to trimming and J lost 5 bases, with 14 bases between them. Germline-derived CDR1 and CDR2 are MDHEN and SYDVKM. The CDR3 spells CASSLSRVRDQPQHF. The CDR3 DNA is TGTGCCAGCAGTTTGTCCAGGGTAAGGGATCAGCCCCAGCATTTT.

This clonotype was picked up one time. V is TRBV12-3 or TRBV12-4 and J is TRBJ1-2; D not resolved. The CDR3 covers 14 residues. V was pared by 1 base and J by 3 bases, with 9 bases between. CDR3 nucleotides: TGTGCCAGCAGTTTAGGGCTTTCTCACTATGGCTACACCTTC. Its translation: CASSLGLSHYGYTF.

This clonotype was observed many times. J is TRBJ1-5 and V is TRBV24-1; 9 nucleotides line up with TRBD1. CDR1 is KGHDR, CDR2 SFDVKD, per germline. CDR3 size: 18 residues. The junction had 10 bases not matched to a gene; V was cut back by 2 bases and J by 3 bases. The CDR3 loop reads CATSDWSDRGKNNQPQHF. The DNA of the CDR3 is TGTGCCACCAGTGATTGGAGTGACAGGGGGAAGAACAATCAGCCCCAGCATTTT.

The table lists this clonotype with many counts. This chain uses TRBV6-1 with TRBJ2-7, with 8 bases aligning to TRBD2. Trimming removed 1 base from V and 2 bases from J; junction bases left unmatched: 4. The CDR3 loop spans 15 amino acids. Germline V gene sequence: CDR1 MNHNS, CDR2 SASEGT. CDR3 amino acids: CASSEGLAGTYEQYF. For the CDR3, the DNA is TGTGCCAGCAGTGAAGGTCTAGCGGGCACCTACGAGCAGTACTTC.

The rearrangement joins TRBV6-2 or TRBV6-3 to TRBJ2-2, with a possible D match to TRBD1 (5 bases). Germline CDR1 MNHEY, CDR2 SVGEGT. The ends were cut back, 6 bases at V and 7 bases at J, with 21 bases in the middle. The CDR3 extends over 16 amino acids. CDR3 bases: TGTGCCAGCAGCCGACAAAGGGGTTTTGGGCTCGGGGAGCTGTTTTTT. It encodes CASSRQRGFGLGELFF.

This clonotype was seen repeatedly, ten times or more. The chain is built from TRBV28 and TRBJ2-7; D is possibly TRBD2 (7 bases). Trimming pared 5 bases from V and 3 bases from J, leaving 17 bases between. Germline assignment: CDR1 MDHEN and CDR2 SYDVKM. This CDR3 has 15 amino acids. CDR3 DNA sequence: TGTGCCAGCAGTCCGAGCGGGGACAACCACTACGAGCAGTACTTC. Its protein product is CASSPSGDNHYEQYF. The whole variable domain, remainder taken from reference TRBV28 and TRBJ2-7, is DVKVTQSSRYLVKRTGEKVFLECVQDMDHENMFWYRQDPGLGLRLIYFSYDVKMKEKGDIPEGYSVSREKKERFSLILESASTNQTSMYLCASSPSGDNHYEQYFGPGTRLTVT.

This clonotype was recorded many times. V is TRBV20-1 and J is TRBJ1-2; D not certain. Germline V lookup: CDR1 DFQATT, CDR2 SNEGSKA (reference sequence). The CDR3 has 15 amino acids. The V end lost 1 base, the J end lost 0 bases, and 12 bases lay between the germline ends. CDR3 in DNA: TGCAGTGCTAGAGCCATACAAAACCCTAACTATGGCTACACCTTC. Translation: CSARAIQNPNYGYTF.

V and J are TRBV7-8 and TRBJ2-7; D remains unclear. The CDR3 length is 12 residues. Between the trimmed V and J ends, which lost 5 bases and 7 bases, there was a span of 12 bases. Germline lookup yields CDR1 SGHVS and CDR2 FQNEAQ. The CDR3 is CASSPQMREQYF. For the CDR3, the DNA is TGTGCCAGCAGCCCCCAGATGAGGGAGCAGTACTTC. Filled out from reference TRBV7-8 and TRBJ2-7, the complete variable domain reads GAGVSQSPRYKVAKRGQDVALRCDPISGHVSLFWYQQALGQGPEFLTYFQNEAQLDKSGLPSDRFFAERPEGSVSTLKIQRTQQEDSAVYLCASSPQMREQYFGPGTRLTVT.

This clonotype was seen many times. This chain connects TRBV2 to TRBJ2-5; no reliable D call. CDR3 length equals 13 residues. Trimming pared 7 bases from V and 2 bases from J, leaving 11 bases between. Germline-derived CDR1 and CDR2 are SNHLY and FYNNEI. The CDR3 here is CASTAKRQETQYF. CDR3 sequence (DNA): TGTGCCAGCACGGCTAAAAGGCAAGAGACCCAGTACTTC.

This clonotype was seen repeatedly, ten times or more. The CDR3 is CASSQDWPEVSPQHF. For the CDR3, the DNA is TGTGCCAGCAGCCAAGATTGGCCGGAGGTGTCGCCCCAGCATTTT. The V call is TRBV4-2, the J call TRBJ1-5; D gene ambiguous. V lost 0 bases and J 9 bases, leaving 15 bases between the germline ends. This CDR3 comprises 15 residues. Germline loops: CDR1 LGHNA, CDR2 YNFKEQ.

This clonotype was seen repeatedly, ten times or more. This sequence joins TRBV7-8 and TRBJ2-7, with TRBD2 as a possible D gene (6 bases). This CDR3 has 14 amino acids. The V end lost 5 bases, the J end lost 6 bases, and 17 bases lay between the germline ends. Germline CDR1 reads SGHVS; CDR2 reads FQNEAQ. CDR3 bases: TGTGCCAGCAGCCGGGGGACTCTGCCCCTCGAGCAGTACTTC. Translating gives CASSRGTLPLEQYF.

This clonotype is a singleton in its sample. The chain uses TRBV6-2 or TRBV6-3 and TRBJ1-2; D unresolved. This CDR3 has 13 amino acids. The V end was cut by 6 bases, the J end by 6 bases, with 14 bases between. Looked up from germline, CDR1 is MNHEY and CDR2 is SVGEGT. The CDR3 DNA follows: TGTGCCAGCAGCGGGATTTTATTGGATGGCTACACCTTC. Translating gives CASSGILLDGYTF.

This rearrangement joins TRBV15 to TRBJ2-2; 9 bases match TRBD1. Trimming at V came to 0 bases and at J to 6 bases, leaving 11 bases not matched to a gene. The CDR3 has 18 residues. Germline V gene data show CDR1 as LNHNV and CDR2 as YYDKDF (reference sequence). As DNA, the CDR3 is TGTGCCACCAGCAGAGATAAAAACAGGGGGCATCCGTCCGGGGAGCTGTTTTTT. This translates into CATSRDKNRGHPSGELFF.

This clonotype has at least ten counts. The chain recombines TRBV20-1 with TRBJ2-7; D is undetermined. The ends were cut back, 3 bases at V and 0 bases at J, with 6 bases in the middle. Germline CDR1 reads DFQATT; CDR2 reads SNEGSKA (reference sequence). The length of the CDR3 is 12 residues. The CDR3 nucleotides are TGCAGTGCTAGCGGAAACTCCTACGAGCAGTACTTC. It codes for CSASGNSYEQYF.

This clonotype was recorded at least ten times. CDR3 sequence: CASQTGNTEAFF. CDR3 DNA: TGTGCCAGCCAGACAGGGAACACTGAAGCTTTCTTT. V is TRBV28 and J is TRBJ1-1, with D perhaps TRBD1 (6 bases). The germline V and J ends were trimmed by 8 bases and 1 base, with 8 bases remaining between them. The germline CDR1 and CDR2 sequences are MDHEN and SYDVKM. The CDR3 runs 12 residues.